This TCR beta chain stems from a study of T cells in tumors after PD-1 blockade (dated by TCRdb to the late 2010s). With regard to the full study: Exclusion criteria were prior checkpoint blockade, use of systemic immunosuppressants, or recent radiotherapy or other anti-cancer therapy within 4 weeks. Pembrolizumab 200 mg every 3 weeks or cemiplimab 350 mg every 2 weeks was administered to patients. While on anti-PD-1 treatment, some of the patients also continued taking daily vismodegib 150 mg. On average, tumor samples yielded 20,000 to 30,000 TCR templates (range roughly 500-100,000) and over 5,500 unique clonotypes, 15 to 25-fold deeper than single-cell TCR sequencing. Paired single-cell RNA and TCR sequencing was performed on site-matched tumors from BCC or SCC patients before and after anti-PD-1 therapy. RECIST version 1.1 was the standard used to evaluate clinical response. Study-level results and caveats: About 41% of tumor TCR clonotypes were detected in blood, and some novel exhausted tumor clones were observed in pre-treatment blood, which was taken as suggesting peripheral recruitment. The source of novel T cell clones was not identified and could include lymphoid organs or rare unexpanded clones within the tumor or its periphery. Exhausted CD8+ clones expanded after therapy were found to be mostly novel clonotypes undetected pre-treatment, suggesting clonal replacement rather than reinvigoration of pre-existing clones. Comparisons between pre- and post-treatment samples were the only ones where clonal replacement appeared, with none seen between two pre-treatment samples, a pattern that argues against artifacts from biopsy timing or location.

To note about this clone: Its target antigen remains unknown. No base quality information exists; no much larger clone differs at one position.

Per the publication, the time point label means: after anti-PD-1 therapy. Tumor biopsies were site-matched, taken from the same primary tumor before and after PD-1 blockade. For bulk TCRbeta sequencing, genomic DNA was extracted from tumor biopsies or peripheral blood, and input amounts ranged from about 600 ng to 6,500 ng. To increase sensitivity for rare clonotypes compared with single-cell TCR sequencing, remaining biopsy material was subjected to bulk TCRbeta sequencing. Every patient had histologically proven advanced or metastatic basal or squamous cell carcinoma and was a poor candidate for surgical resection. Of the approximately ten patients in the basal cell carcinoma cohort, roughly eight underwent bulk tumor TCR sequencing. Fresh biopsies were taken from the primary tumor site, and part of the biopsy material was kept in RNAlater for exome and bulk TCR sequencing. The immunoSEQ platform was used to carry out deep TCRbeta sequencing. From the authors' description of their analysis: For further analysis, only productive rearrangements were exported from the immunoSEQ Analyzer. A two-sided binomial test with a Bonferroni-corrected P below 0.01 was used to call clones that significantly expanded or contracted between timepoints. T cell phenotypes were assigned to bulk TCRbeta clonotypes by matching to single-cell RNA+TCR-seq clones sharing the same TCRbeta sequence. Clone enrichment in tumor was computed as tumor frequency divided by PBMC frequency from bulk TCR sequencing. TCRs were sorted with GLIPH into specificity groups, meaning clusters of distinct TCRs that share CDR3 motifs and likely recognize common antigens. The source is immuneACCESS, and TCRdb retained only in-frame sequences with V and J called. Part of the clones is not carried over; for the studies checked, unresolved V genes explain less than half of this, and the remainder is unexplained. The V and J calls and clone size come from that table; D and trimming were worked out from the DNA. This sample lists about 7,700 clones; around two thirds were detected once. Of the sample, approximately 8.7% is held by the ten largest clones.

For CDR1 and CDR2, the germline V gene lists SGHRS and YFSETQ. The junction shows trimming of 4 bases on V and 2 bases on J, plus 9 bases between the germline ends. The CDR3, from cysteine to phenylalanine, totals 14 residues. Just the 42-base CDR3 DNA is kept, in frame starting at base 1. Sequencing was performed on tumor tissue, taken after anti-PD-1 treatment. The V and J segments used are TRBV5-1 and TRBJ2-2, with the D gene too uncertain to name. This TCR derives from a human donor with basal cell carcinoma. The CDR3: CASSPPVNTGELFF. In nucleotides, the sequence is TGCGCCAGCAGCCCCCCGGTCAACACCGGGGAGCTGTTTTTT. Joined to the reference TRBV5-1 and TRBJ2-2 proteins, this CDR3 gives the full variable domain: KAGVTQTPRYLIKTRGQQVTLSCSPISGHRSVSWYQQTPGQGLQFLFEYFSETQRNKGNFPGRFSGRQFSNSRSEMNVSTLELGDSALYLCASSPPVNTGELFFGEGSRLTVL.